The 19 T cell receptor beta chains below were found in one sample sequenced in a study. In TCRdb, the RT-PCR reads were re-called with MiXCR into one record per CDR3 protein. Here the sample spans about 700,000 distinct CDR3 sequences, 14% being singletons. Sequenced: memory CD4+ T cells from blood. Receptor source: a female donor in good health, serving as a healthy control.

The J gene is TRBJ2-3, the V gene TRBV6-2 or TRBV6-3; 7 bases match TRBD1. V dropped 6 bases and J dropped 1; count of bases not matched to a gene: 7. CDR3 length: 15 amino acids. Germline CDR1 reads MNHEY; CDR2 reads SVGEGT. CDR3 in amino acids: CASRPGGFRTDTQYF. The CDR3 coding sequence is TGTGCCAGCAGGCCAGGGGGATTTCGCACAGATACGCAGTATTTT.

The gene calls are TRBV6-2 or TRBV6-3 and TRBJ2-5; D is perhaps TRBD2 (6 bases). Trimming removed 2 bases at V and 2 bases at J, with 12 bases between. Germline assignment: CDR1 MNHEY and CDR2 SVGEGT. The CDR3 is 15 amino acids. CDR3 bases: TGTGCCAGCAGTTACCTCGGGAGTGGGCAAGAGACCCAGTACTTC. It encodes CASSYLGSGQETQYF.

In its sample, this clonotype was seen a few times. The chain couples TRBV5-1 to TRBJ2-2, with D perhaps matching TRBD1 or TRBD2 (5 bases each). Germline CDR1 is SGHRS and CDR2 is YFSETQ. The V end was cut by 4 bases, the J end by 0 bases, with 13 bases between. This CDR3 is 16 amino acids long. The CDR3, as DNA: TGCGCCAGCAGCCCCATGGGGACGGCGAACACCGGGGAGCTGTTTTTT. This sequence encodes CASSPMGTANTGELFF.

This clonotype turned up a few times. The rearrangement uses TRBV30 and TRBJ1-2, with unresolved D. V was trimmed by 4 bases and J by 7 bases, leaving 13 bases between them. CDR1 and CDR2 from the germline V gene are GTSNPN and SVGIG (reference sequence). This CDR3 comprises 12 residues. The CDR3 bases are TGTGCCTGGATGGGAGCCTCCCTTGGCTACACCTTC. Translating gives CAWMGASLGYTF.

This clonotype was detected a few times. The chain is built from TRBV12-3 or TRBV12-4 and TRBJ1-5; 7 bases are shared with TRBD1. The V segment lost 2 bases and the J segment 2 bases; nucleotides outside the gene matches: 3. The CDR3 is 15 residues long. The CDR3 region has the DNA TGTGCCAGCAGTTTACTTACAGGGGGCAATCAGCCCCAGCATTTT. Translation gives CASSLLTGGNQPQHF.

This clonotype was seen ten or more times. The chain carries TRBV7-9 and TRBJ1-1; D ambiguous. The CDR3 contains 13 residues. Germline CDR1 reads SEHNR; CDR2 reads FQNEAQ (reference sequence). Trimming took off 1 base at V and 5 bases at J, with 8 bases between the two ends. For the CDR3, the DNA is TGTGCCAGCAGCTTAGAGCGGTTGACTGAAGCTTTCTTT. Translation gives CASSLERLTEAFF.

The chain recombines TRBV11-1 with TRBJ2-2; D is uncertain. The germline V and J ends were trimmed by 5 bases and 6 bases, with 10 bases remaining between them. Germline-derived CDR1 and CDR2 are SGHAT and FQDESV (reference sequence). CDR3 size: 13 residues. CDR3 residues: CASSPQLPGELFF. The DNA of the CDR3 is TGTGCCAGCAGCCCACAGCTTCCCGGGGAGCTGTTTTTT.

Only one count was recorded for this clonotype. A clone one base away is much larger, so this may be a read error. The chain uses TRBV10-2 and TRBJ1-1; D is uncertain. The germline gives CDR1 WSHSY, CDR2 SAAADI. V was pared by 5 bases and J by 6 bases, with 19 bases between. The CDR3 consists of 15 residues. The CDR3 loop reads CASSLTTLGSSEAFF. CDR3 nucleotides: TGCGCCAGCAGTCTGACTACGCTAGGGAGCTCTGAAGCTTTCTTT.

The V and J genes are TRBV5-4 and TRBJ2-3; D remains ambiguous. This CDR3 has 13 amino acids. The germline V gene has CDR1 SGHNT and CDR2 YYREEE (reference sequence). V dropped 0 bases and J dropped 2 bases, with 4 bases sitting between them. The CDR3 bases are TGTGCCAGCAGCTTGGAACTCACAGATACGCAGTATTTT. Protein: CASSLELTDTQYF.

In its sample, this clonotype was seen many times. The rearrangement uses TRBV20-1 and TRBJ2-5; possible D gene TRBD1, 5 bases. The length of the CDR3 is 14 residues. The germline CDR1 and CDR2 sequences are DFQATT and SNEGSKA (reference sequence). Trimming left V 4 bases short and J 2 bases short, with 14 bases between. The CDR3 DNA follows: TGCAGTGCTACCCCCCCAGGGATGCAAGAGACCCAGTACTTC. Protein sequence: CSATPPGMQETQYF.

About this clonotype itself: Given the absence of the conserved phenylalanine or tryptophan at the CDR3 end, a read error is likely. The chain is built from TRBV24-1 and TRBJ2-7; D might be TRBD1 or TRBD2, each matching 5 bases. CDR3 size: 12 residues. V shed 5 bases and J shed 8 bases, with 12 bases lying between them. Germline loops: CDR1 KGHDR, CDR2 SFDVKD. The CDR3 bases are TGTGCCACCAGTGCGGCCGGGACCCAGCAGTACTTA. This codes for CATSAAGTQQYL.

The genes are TRBV24-1 and TRBJ2-2; possibly TRBD2 for D (6 bases). This CDR3 comprises 15 residues. Germline lookup yields CDR1 KGHDR and CDR2 SFDVKD. V lost 4 bases to trimming and J lost 5 bases, with 13 bases between them. This CDR3 reads CATSDRTTPTGELFF. The CDR3 nucleotides are TGTGCCACCAGTGACCGGACTACTCCGACCGGGGAGCTGTTTTTT.

This clonotype was seen repeatedly, ten times or more. CDR3 region: CASSLVGRSQETQYF. The CDR3 DNA reads TGTGCCAGCAGCTTAGTTGGCAGATCACAAGAGACCCAGTACTTC. The rearrangement links TRBV5-6 to TRBJ2-5; D not resolved. The CDR3 contains 15 residues. Germline V gene lookup returns CDR1 SGHDT and CDR2 YYEEEE. V lost 2 bases to trimming and J lost 2 bases, with 13 bases between them.

This clonotype occurred many times. The chain couples TRBV7-2 to TRBJ2-1, with D unclear. CDR3 length equals 13 residues. CDR1 and CDR2 (germline): SGHTA, FQGNSA. V was shortened by 5 bases and J by 0 bases, with 5 bases between the two germline ends. Here the CDR3 DNA reads TGTGCCAGCAGCATGAGCTCCTACAATGAGCAGTTCTTC. Amino acid sequence: CASSMSSYNEQFF. The whole variable domain, remainder taken from reference TRBV7-2 and TRBJ2-1, is GAGVSQSPSNKVTEKGKDVELRCDPISGHTALYWYRQSLGQGLEFLIYFQGNSAPDKSGLPSDRFSAERTGGSVSTLTIQRTQQEDSAVYLCASSMSSYNEQFFGPGTRLTVL.

This clonotype occurred a few times. The J gene is TRBJ1-5, the V gene TRBV10-3; D perhaps matches TRBD1 (5 bases). The V end was cut by 3 bases, the J end by 1 base, with 13 bases between. The germline V gene has CDR1 ENHRY and CDR2 SYGVKD. CDR3 length: 16 residues. The chain's CDR3 is CAISDMAGSSNQPQHF. DNA for the CDR3: TGTGCCATCAGTGACATGGCAGGGAGCAGCAATCAGCCCCAGCATTTT.

The rearrangement joins TRBV7-2 to TRBJ2-5, with a tentative D call TRBD1 (6 bases). The V gene lost 3 bases and the J gene lost 5 bases, with 10 bases spanning the gap. The CDR3 is 13 residues long. Germline V gene sequence: CDR1 SGHTA, CDR2 FQGNSA. CDR3 protein: CASSFQGMETQYF. CDR3 coding DNA: TGTGCCAGCAGCTTCCAGGGGATGGAGACCCAGTACTTC.

V and J are TRBV10-3 and TRBJ1-2; 10 positions agree with TRBD1. CDR1 ENHRY and CDR2 SYGVKD come from the germline V gene. The CDR3 is 12 amino acids. J gave up 6 bases and V 10 bases, and 5 bases lay outside the gene matches. The CDR3 loop reads CANSGTGDGYTF. The CDR3 bases are TGTGCCAACTCCGGGACAGGGGATGGCTACACCTTC.

The genes are TRBV5-1 and TRBJ1-4, with 8 bases lining up with TRBD1. The V segment lost 4 bases and the J segment 4 bases; nucleotides outside the gene matches: 6. Germline V CDR1 and CDR2: SGHRS, YFSETQ. CDR3 size: 15 residues. Here the CDR3 DNA reads TGCGCCAGCAGCGTGGGACAGGCTCATAATGAAAAACTGTTTTTT. Protein product: CASSVGQAHNEKLFF. Variable domain in full (rest from reference TRBV5-1 and TRBJ1-4): KAGVTQTPRYLIKTRGQQVTLSCSPISGHRSVSWYQQTPGQGLQFLFEYFSETQRNKGNFPGRFSGRQFSNSRSEMNVSTLELGDSALYLCASSVGQAHNEKLFFGSGTQLSVL.

Concerning this clonotype itself: A read error may explain this, as a much larger clone is one base away. A read error is likely, as this CDR3 ends without the conserved phenylalanine or tryptophan. V usage is TRBV12-3 or TRBV12-4 and J usage is TRBJ2-7; tentative D call: TRBD1 (5 bases). CDR3 length: 13 residues. Trimming took 1 base from V and 6 from J, leaving 10 bases between them. The CDR3 DNA is TGTGCCAGCAGTTTAGGGGCAGGGATCGAGCAGTACTTA. Protein sequence: CASSLGAGIEQYL.